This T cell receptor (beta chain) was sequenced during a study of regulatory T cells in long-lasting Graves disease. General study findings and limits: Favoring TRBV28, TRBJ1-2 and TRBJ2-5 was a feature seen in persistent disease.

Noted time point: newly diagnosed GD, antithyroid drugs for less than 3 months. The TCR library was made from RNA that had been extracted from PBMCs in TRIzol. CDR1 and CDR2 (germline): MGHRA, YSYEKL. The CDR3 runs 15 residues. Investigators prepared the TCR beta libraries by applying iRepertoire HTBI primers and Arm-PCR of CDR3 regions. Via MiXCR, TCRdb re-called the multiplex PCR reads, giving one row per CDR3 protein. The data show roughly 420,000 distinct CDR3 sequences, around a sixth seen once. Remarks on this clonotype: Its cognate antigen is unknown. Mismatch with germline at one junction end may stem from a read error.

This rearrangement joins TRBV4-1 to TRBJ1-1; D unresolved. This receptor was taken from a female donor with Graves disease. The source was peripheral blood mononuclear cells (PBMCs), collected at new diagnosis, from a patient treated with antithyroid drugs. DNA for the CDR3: TGCGCCAGCAGTCAAGTTGGGATCCCGAACACTGAAGCTTTCTTT. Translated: CASSQVGIPNTEAFF.